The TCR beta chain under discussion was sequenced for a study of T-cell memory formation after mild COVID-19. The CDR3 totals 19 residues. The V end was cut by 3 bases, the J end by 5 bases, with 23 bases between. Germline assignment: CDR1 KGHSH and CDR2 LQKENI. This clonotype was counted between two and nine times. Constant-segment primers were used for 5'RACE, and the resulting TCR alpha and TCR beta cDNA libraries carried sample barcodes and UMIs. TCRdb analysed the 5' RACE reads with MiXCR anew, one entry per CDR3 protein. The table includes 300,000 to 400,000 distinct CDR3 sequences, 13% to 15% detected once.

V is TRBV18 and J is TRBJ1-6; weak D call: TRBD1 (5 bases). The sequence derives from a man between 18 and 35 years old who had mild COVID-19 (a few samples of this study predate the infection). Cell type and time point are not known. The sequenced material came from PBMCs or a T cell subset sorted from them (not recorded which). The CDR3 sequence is CASSPTAWDGRSDNSPLHF. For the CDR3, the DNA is TGTGCCAGCTCACCGACCGCTTGGGACGGGCGATCGGATAATTCACCCCTCCACTTT.